The 8 T cell receptor beta chains below come from one sample, sequenced in a study of Graves' ophthalmopathy and Graves' hyperthyroidism. The authors amplified TCR beta CDR3 regions, and they did so from RNA transcripts for repertoire sequencing. HTBI primers were used in a first-round RT-PCR, which preceded a second-round multiplex PCR. TCRdb analysed the multiplex PCR reads with MiXCR anew, one entry per CDR3 protein. The repertoire has 300,000 to 350,000 distinct CDR3 sequences, about a sixth of them found once; the top ten carry around an eighth. Sequenced material: peripheral blood. Receptors were obtained from an adult man with Graves' ophthalmopathy.

This clonotype has at least ten counts. The chain employs TRBV18 and TRBJ1-5; no definite D call. The V end lost 0 bases, the J end lost 6 bases, and 6 bases lay between the germline ends. This CDR3 has 13 amino acids. Germline V CDR1 and CDR2: KGHSH, LQKENI. The CDR3 reads CASSPPSGQPQHF. The CDR3 bases are TGTGCCAGCTCACCACCGTCGGGTCAGCCCCAGCATTTT.

This clonotype was seen repeatedly, ten times or more. This chain connects TRBV7-2 to TRBJ1-5; 7 bases agree with TRBD1. The V gene end was trimmed by 4 bases and the J gene end by 6 bases; junction bases not matched to a gene: 9. This CDR3 spans 15 amino acids. Looked up from germline, CDR1 is SGHTA and CDR2 is FQGNSA. This chain's CDR3 is CASSSGGDSGQPQHF. The DNA for the CDR3 is TGTGCCAGCAGCTCCGGGGGGGACAGCGGTCAGCCCCAGCATTTT.

This clonotype was recorded many times. J is TRBJ2-4 and V is TRBV2, with D unresolved. CDR3 size: 14 residues. The ends were cut back, 4 bases at V and 3 bases at J, with 10 bases in the middle. Germline CDR1 and CDR2: SNHLY and FYNNEI. For the CDR3, the DNA is TGTGCCAGCAGTGTGCTCCGAGACAAAAACATTCAGTACTTC. This codes for CASSVLRDKNIQYF. Variable domain in full (rest from reference TRBV2 and TRBJ2-4): EPEVTQTPSHQVTQMGQEVILRCVPISNHLYFYWYRQILGQKVEFLVSFYNNEISEKSEIFDDQFSVERPDGSNFTLKIRSTKLEDSAMYFCASSVLRDKNIQYFGAGTRLSVL.

This clonotype has only a few counts. The V gene is TRBV7-3, the J gene TRBJ1-6; no clear D gene. CDR3 length: 19 amino acids. Trimming removed 2 bases from V and 0 bases from J, with 17 bases in between. Germline CDR1 is SGHTA and CDR2 is FQGTGA. Written as DNA, the CDR3 is TGTGCCAGCAGCTTATCCGGGCAATACCGAAGCTCCTATAATTCACCCCTCCACTTT. It is translated as CASSLSGQYRSSYNSPLHF.

This clonotype was recorded many times. The CDR3 sequence is CASSSGHLNTEAFF. CDR3 in DNA: TGCGCCAGCAGCTCGGGGCATTTGAACACTGAAGCTTTCTTT. This sequence joins TRBV5-1 and TRBJ1-1; TRBD1 might be the D (5 bases). Germline V lookup: CDR1 SGHRS, CDR2 YFSETQ. This CDR3 region has 14 residues. V was pared by 3 bases and J by 0 bases, with 9 bases between.

This clonotype was found many times. The J gene is TRBJ2-7, the V gene TRBV3-1; the D call may be TRBD1 or TRBD2 (6 bases each). The CDR3 has 14 amino acids. Per germline, CDR1 LGHDT and CDR2 YNNKEL (reference sequence). V was pared by 4 bases and J by 0 bases, with 10 bases between. In DNA form, the CDR3 reads TGTGCCAGCAGCCGGAGGGGGAGCTCCTACGAGCAGTACTTC. Its protein is CASSRRGSSYEQYF.

This clonotype was counted many times. V usage is TRBV28 and J usage is TRBJ2-7, with TRBD2 identical over 8 bases. The CDR3 sequence is 13 residues long. Germline lookup yields CDR1 MDHEN and CDR2 SYDVKM. Unmatched junction bases numbered 5, after V lost 6 bases and J lost 4 bases. The CDR3 sequence: CASRGLGPYEQYF. CDR3 in DNA: TGTGCCAGCAGGGGACTAGGGCCGTACGAGCAGTACTTC.

This clonotype was observed at least ten times. The V call is TRBV7-2, the J call TRBJ1-5; 8 bases map to TRBD1. The J segment lost 3 bases and the V segment lost 4 bases, leaving 2 bases of the junction unmatched. Germline V gene lookup returns CDR1 SGHTA and CDR2 FQGNSA. The CDR3 has 14 amino acids. Written as DNA, the CDR3 is TGTGCCAGCAGCTCGACAGGGGTCAATCAGCCCCAGCATTTT. Translated, it gives CASSSTGVNQPQHF.